This is a list of T cell receptor beta chains from one sample in a study of vaccination effects on CD4 cells after COVID-19. For these TCRs, the target antigens are not known. Generated by immunoSEQ multiplex PCR, the TCRdb table keeps only in-frame clones and is missing some. The table shows roughly 73,000 clones, with 60% to 75% occurring only once. Sequences were derived from CD4+ T cells from PBMCs cultured with HIV peptides, sampled before COVID-19 vaccination. These receptors all come from a human donor who had a prior SARS-CoV-2 infection. The CDR3 runs from the conserved cysteine through the conserved F or W.

TRBV11-3,CASSLGGAGSSTYEQYF
TRBV4-1,CASSQESGRAREQYF
TRBV6-1,CASSEAQVLGQGGYGYTF
TRBV9,CASSHAFGGDQDYEQYF
TRBV4-2,CASSQDLVEQFF
TRBV6-2/TRBV6-3,CASSPRAGTAQETQYF
TRBV3-1/TRBV3-2,CASSQVKVRYEQYF
TRBV3-1/TRBV3-2,CASSQPGEDEKLFF
TRBV5-1,CASSPQDRDAQYF
TRBV7-9,CASSLDGFNEKLFF
TRBV30,CAWTSRDSHYEQYF
TRBV6-6,CASSSPGTGESEQYF
TRBV5-5,CASSPGVDYGYTF
TRBV7-8,CASSLGYRTGTVRDTQYF
TRBV2,CASNTGASGANVLTF
TRBV6-2/TRBV6-3,CASSYPSGRTKNIQYF
TRBV5-4,CASSPSLLGTGSFYGYTF
TRBV12-3/TRBV12-4,CASRSHGETQYF
TRBV11-2,CASSAYPGTSGRVGEQFF
TRBV18,CASSPQTGFQETQYF
TRBV5-4,CASSPSTGSLWETQYF
TRBV7-9,CASSPQGGETETQYF
TRBV4-2,CASSQEGTSYNEQFF